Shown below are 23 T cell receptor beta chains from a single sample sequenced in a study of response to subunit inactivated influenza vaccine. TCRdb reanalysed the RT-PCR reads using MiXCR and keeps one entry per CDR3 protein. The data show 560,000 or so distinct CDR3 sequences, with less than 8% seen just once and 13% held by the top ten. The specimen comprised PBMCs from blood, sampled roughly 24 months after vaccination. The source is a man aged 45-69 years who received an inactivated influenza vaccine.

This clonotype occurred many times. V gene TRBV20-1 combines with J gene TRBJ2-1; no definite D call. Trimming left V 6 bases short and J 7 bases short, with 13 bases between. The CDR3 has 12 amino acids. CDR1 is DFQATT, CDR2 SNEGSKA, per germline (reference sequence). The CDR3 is CSARRGENEQFF. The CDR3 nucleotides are TGCAGTGCCAGACGAGGTGAAAATGAGCAGTTCTTC.

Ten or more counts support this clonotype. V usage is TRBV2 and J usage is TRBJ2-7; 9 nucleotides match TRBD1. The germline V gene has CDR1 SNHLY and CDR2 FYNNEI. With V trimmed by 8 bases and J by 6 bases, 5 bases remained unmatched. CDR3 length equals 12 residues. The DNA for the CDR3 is TGTGCCAGCTTGGCGACAGGGGGCGAGCAGTACTTC. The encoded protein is CASLATGGEQYF.

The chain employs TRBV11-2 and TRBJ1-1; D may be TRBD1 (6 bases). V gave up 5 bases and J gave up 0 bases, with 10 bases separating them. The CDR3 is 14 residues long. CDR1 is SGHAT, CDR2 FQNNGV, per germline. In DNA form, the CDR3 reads TGTGCCAGCAGCCGGGACATAGTGAACACTGAAGCTTTCTTT. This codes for CASSRDIVNTEAFF.

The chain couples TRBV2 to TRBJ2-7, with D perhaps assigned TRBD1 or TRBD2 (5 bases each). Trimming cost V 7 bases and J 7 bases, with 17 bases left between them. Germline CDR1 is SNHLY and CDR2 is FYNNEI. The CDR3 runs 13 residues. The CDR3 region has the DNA TGTGCCAGCAACCCGGGACCCGGGGCTGAGCAGTACTTC. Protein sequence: CASNPGPGAEQYF. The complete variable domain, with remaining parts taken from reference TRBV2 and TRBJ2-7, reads EPEVTQTPSHQVTQMGQEVILRCVPISNHLYFYWYRQILGQKVEFLVSFYNNEISEKSEIFDDQFSVERPDGSNFTLKIRSTKLEDSAMYFCASNPGPGAEQYFGPGTRLTVT.

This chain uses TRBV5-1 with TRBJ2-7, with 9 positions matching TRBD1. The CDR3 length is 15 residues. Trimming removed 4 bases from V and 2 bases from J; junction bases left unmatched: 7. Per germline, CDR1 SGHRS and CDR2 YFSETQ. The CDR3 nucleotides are TGCGCCAGCAGCCCGGGGACAGGGAGGACCTACGAGCAGTACTTC. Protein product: CASSPGTGRTYEQYF.

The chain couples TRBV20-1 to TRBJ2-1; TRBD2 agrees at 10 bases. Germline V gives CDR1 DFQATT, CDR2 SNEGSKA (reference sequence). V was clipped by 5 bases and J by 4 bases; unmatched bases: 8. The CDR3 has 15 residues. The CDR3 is CSARTAGGPYNEQFF. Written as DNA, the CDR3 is TGCAGTGCTCGAACAGCGGGAGGGCCGTACAATGAGCAGTTCTTC.

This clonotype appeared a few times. CDR3 sequence (DNA): TGCAGTGCTAGACAGGACTACAATGAGCAGTTCTTC. Its translation is CSARQDYNEQFF. The chain combines TRBV20-1 with TRBJ2-1, with D hard to call. This CDR3 has 12 amino acids. V was clipped by 2 bases and J by 3 bases, with 5 bases between them. Germline CDR1 DFQATT, CDR2 SNEGSKA (reference sequence).

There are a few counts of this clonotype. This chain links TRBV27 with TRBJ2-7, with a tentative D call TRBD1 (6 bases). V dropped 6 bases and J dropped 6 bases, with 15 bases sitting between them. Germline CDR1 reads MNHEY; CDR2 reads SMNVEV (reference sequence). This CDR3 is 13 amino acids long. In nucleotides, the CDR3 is TGTGCCAGCAGATCACAGGGAAGATCCGAGCAGTACTTC. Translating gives CASRSQGRSEQYF.

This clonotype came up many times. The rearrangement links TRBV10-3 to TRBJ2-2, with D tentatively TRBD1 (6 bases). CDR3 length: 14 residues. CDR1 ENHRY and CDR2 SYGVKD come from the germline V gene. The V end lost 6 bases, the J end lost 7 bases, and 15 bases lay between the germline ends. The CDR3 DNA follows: TGTGCCATCAGATCCGACAGGTCCGGCGGGGAGCTGTTTTTT. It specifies CAIRSDRSGGELFF.

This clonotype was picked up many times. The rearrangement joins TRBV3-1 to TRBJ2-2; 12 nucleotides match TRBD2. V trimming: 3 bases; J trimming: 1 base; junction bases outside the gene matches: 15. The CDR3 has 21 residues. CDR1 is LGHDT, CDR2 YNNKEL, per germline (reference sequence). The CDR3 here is CASSHQGARASGRENTGELFF. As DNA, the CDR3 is TGTGCCAGCAGCCACCAGGGGGCGCGGGCTAGCGGGAGGGAGAACACCGGGGAGCTGTTTTTT.

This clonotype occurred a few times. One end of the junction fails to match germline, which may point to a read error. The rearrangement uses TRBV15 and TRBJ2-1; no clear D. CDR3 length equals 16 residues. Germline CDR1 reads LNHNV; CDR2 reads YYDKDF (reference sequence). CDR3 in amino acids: CATSRDTQSSYNEQLF. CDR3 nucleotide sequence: TGTGCCACCAGCAGAGATACTCAGAGCTCCTACAATGAGCAGCTCTTC.

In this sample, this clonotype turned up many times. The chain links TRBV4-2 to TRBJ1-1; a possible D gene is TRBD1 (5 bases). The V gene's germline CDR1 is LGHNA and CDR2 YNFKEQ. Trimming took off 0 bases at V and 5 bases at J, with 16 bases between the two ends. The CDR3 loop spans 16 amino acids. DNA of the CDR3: TGTGCCAGCAGCCAAGATCTCGGCAGGGCGTGGACTGAAGCTTTCTTT. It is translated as CASSQDLGRAWTEAFF.

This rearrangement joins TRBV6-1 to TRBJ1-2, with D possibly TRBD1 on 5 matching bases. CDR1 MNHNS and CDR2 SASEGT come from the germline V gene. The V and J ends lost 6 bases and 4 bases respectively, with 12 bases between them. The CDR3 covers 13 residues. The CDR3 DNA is TGTGCCAGCAGCAAAGCGGGGACCTATGGCTACACCTTC. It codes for CASSKAGTYGYTF.

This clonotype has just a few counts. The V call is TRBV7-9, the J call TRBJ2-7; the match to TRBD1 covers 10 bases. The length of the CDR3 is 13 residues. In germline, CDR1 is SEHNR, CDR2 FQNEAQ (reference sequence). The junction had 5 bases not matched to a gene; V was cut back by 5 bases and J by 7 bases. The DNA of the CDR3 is TGTGCCAGCAGCGTGACAGGGGGCGCAGAGCAGTACTTC. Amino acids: CASSVTGGAEQYF.

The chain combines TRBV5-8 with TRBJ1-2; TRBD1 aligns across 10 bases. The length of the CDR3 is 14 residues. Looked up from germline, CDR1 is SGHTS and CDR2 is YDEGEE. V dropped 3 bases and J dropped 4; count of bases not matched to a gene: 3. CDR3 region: CASSWTGGIYGYTF. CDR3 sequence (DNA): TGTGCCAGCAGCTGGACAGGGGGAATCTATGGCTACACCTTC.

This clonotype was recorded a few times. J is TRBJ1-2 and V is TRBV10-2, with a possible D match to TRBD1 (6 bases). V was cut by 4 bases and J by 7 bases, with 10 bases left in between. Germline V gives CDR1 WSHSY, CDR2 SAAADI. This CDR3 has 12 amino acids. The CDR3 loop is CASSAGAGGYTF. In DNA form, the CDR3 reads TGCGCCAGCAGTGCAGGGGCCGGTGGCTACACCTTC.

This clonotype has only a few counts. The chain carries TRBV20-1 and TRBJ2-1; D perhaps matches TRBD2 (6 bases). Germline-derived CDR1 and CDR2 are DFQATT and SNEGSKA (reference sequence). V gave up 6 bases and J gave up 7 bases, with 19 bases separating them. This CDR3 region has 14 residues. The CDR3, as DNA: TGCAGTGCCCAGACAGCGGGCCTCTCTAATGAGCAGTTCTTC. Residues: CSAQTAGLSNEQFF.

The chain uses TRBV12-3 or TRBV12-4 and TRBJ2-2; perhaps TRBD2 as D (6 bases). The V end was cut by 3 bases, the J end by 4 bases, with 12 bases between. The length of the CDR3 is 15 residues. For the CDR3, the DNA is TGTGCCAGCAGTTTCAACCGGGAGTTCACCGGGGAGCTGTTTTTT. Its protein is CASSFNREFTGELFF.

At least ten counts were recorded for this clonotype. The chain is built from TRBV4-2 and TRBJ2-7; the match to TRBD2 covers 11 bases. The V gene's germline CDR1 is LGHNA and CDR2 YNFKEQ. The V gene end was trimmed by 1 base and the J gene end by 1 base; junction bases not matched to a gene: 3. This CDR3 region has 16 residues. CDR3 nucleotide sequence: TGTGCCAGCAGCCAAGGACTAGCGGGGTTATCCTACGAGCAGTACTTC. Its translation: CASSQGLAGLSYEQYF.

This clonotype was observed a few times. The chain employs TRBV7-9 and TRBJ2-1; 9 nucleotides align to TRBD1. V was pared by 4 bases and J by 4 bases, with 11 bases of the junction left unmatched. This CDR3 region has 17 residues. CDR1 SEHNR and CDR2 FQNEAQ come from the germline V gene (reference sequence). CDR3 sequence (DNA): TGTGCCAGCAGCTCCATCATGACAGGGGGAGCTTACAATGAGCAGTTCTTC. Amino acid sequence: CASSSIMTGGAYNEQFF.

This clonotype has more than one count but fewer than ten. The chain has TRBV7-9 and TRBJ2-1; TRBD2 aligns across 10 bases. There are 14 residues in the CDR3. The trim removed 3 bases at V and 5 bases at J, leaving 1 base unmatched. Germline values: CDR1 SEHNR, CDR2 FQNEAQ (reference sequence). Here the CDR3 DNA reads TGTGCCAGCAGCTTTGGGACTAGCGACAATGAGCAGTTCTTC. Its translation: CASSFGTSDNEQFF.

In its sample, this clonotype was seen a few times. CDR3 sequence reads: CASKTDRGNEQFF. The CDR3 bases are TGTGCCAGCAAGACGGACAGGGGGAATGAGCAGTTCTTC. The rearrangement joins TRBV2 to TRBJ2-1, with 10 bases aligning to TRBD1. This CDR3 has 13 amino acids. The V segment lost 7 bases and the J segment 7 bases; nucleotides outside the gene matches: 4. Per the germline V gene, CDR1 is SNHLY and CDR2 is FYNNEI.

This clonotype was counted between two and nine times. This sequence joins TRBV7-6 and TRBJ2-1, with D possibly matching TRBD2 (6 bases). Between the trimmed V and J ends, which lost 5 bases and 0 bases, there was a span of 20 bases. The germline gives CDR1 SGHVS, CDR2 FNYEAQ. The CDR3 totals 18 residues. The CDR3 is CASSPMGSGRSSYNEQFF. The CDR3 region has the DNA TGTGCCAGCAGCCCTATGGGTAGCGGCCGGAGCTCCTACAATGAGCAGTTCTTC.